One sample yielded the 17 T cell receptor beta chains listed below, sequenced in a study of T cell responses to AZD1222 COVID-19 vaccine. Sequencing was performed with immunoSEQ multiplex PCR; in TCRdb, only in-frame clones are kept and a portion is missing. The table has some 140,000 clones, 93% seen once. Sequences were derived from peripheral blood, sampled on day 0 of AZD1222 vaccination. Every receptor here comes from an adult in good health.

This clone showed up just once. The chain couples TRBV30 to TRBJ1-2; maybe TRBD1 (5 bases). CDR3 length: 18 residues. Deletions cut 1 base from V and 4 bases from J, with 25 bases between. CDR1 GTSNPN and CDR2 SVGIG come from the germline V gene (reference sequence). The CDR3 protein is CAWSGVGEGTSSTYGYTF. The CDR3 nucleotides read TGTGCCTGGAGTGGGGTCGGCGAGGGGACCTCTTCCACCTATGGCTACACCTTC. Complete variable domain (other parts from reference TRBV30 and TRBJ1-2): SQTIHQWPATLVQPVGSPLSLECTVEGTSNPNLYWYRQAAGRGLQLLFYSVGIGQISSEVPQNLSASRPQDRQFILSSKKLLLSDSGFYLCAWSGVGEGTSSTYGYTFGSGTRLTVV.

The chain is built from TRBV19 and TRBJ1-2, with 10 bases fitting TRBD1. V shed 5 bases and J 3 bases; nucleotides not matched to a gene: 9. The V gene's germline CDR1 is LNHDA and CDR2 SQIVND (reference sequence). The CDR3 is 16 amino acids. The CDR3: CASSPAGTGDDYGYTF. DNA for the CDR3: TGTGCCAGTAGTCCCGCCGGGACAGGGGACGACTATGGCTACACCTTC.

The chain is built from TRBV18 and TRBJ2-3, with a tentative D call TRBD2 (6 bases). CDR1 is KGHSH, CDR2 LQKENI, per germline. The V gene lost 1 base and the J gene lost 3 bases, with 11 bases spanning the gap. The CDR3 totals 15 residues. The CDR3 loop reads CASSPLREATDTQYF. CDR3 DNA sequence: TGTGCCAGCTCACCACTAAGGGAGGCGACAGATACGCAGTATTTT.

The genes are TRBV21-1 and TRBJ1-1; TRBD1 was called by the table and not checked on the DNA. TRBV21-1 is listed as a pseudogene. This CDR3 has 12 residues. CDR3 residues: CASSRRGTEAFF. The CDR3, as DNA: TGTGCCAGCAGCCGTAGGGGAACTGAAGCTTTCTTT.

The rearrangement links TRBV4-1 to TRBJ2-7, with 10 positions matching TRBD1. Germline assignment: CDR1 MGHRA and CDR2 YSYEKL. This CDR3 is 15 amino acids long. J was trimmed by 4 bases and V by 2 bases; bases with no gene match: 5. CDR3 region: CASSQPGQGTYEQYF. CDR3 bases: TGCGCCAGCAGCCAACCGGGACAGGGGACGTACGAGCAGTACTTC.

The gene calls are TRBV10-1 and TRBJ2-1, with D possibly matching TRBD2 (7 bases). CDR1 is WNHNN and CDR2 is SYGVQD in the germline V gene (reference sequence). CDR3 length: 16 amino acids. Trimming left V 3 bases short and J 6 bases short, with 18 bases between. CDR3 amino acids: CASSDISAGAINEQFF. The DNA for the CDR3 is TGCGCCAGCAGTGATATTAGCGCGGGGGCGATCAATGAGCAGTTCTTC.

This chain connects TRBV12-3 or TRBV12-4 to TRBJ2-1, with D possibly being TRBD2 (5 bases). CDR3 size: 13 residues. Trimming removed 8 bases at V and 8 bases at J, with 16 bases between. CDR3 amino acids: CASGIGERDEQFF. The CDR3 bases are TGTGCCAGCGGAATCGGGGAGAGGGATGAGCAGTTCTTC.

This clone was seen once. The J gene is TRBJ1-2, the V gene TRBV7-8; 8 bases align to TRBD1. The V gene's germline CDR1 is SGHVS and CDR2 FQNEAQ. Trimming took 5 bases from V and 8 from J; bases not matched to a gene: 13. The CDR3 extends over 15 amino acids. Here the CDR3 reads CASSKPGQGPGGYTF. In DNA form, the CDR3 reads TGTGCCAGCAGCAAACCTGGACAGGGCCCTGGAGGCTACACCTTC.

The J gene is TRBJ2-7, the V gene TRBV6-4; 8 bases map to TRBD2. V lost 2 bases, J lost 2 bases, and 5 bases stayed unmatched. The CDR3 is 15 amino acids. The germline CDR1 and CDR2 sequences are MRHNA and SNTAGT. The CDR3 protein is CASSDKRGPTYEQYF. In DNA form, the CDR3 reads TGTGCCAGCAGTGACAAGCGGGGGCCGACCTACGAGCAGTACTTC.

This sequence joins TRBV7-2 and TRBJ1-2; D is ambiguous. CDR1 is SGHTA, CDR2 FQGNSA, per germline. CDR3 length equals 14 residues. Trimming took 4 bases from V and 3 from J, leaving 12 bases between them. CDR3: CASSSTRVDYGYTF. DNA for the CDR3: TGTGCCAGCAGCTCGACCAGAGTAGACTATGGCTACACCTTC.

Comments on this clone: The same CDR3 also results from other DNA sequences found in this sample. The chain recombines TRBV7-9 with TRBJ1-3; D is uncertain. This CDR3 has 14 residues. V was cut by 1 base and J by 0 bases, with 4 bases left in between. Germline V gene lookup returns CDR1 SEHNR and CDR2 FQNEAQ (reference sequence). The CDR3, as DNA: TGTGCCAGCAGCTTAGGGAACTCTGGAAACACCATATATTTT. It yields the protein CASSLGNSGNTIYF.

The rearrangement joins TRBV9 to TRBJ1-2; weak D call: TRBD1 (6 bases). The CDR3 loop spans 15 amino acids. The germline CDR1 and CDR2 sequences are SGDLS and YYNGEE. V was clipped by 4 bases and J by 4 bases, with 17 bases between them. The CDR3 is CASSPPASRGYGYTF. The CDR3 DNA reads TGTGCCAGCAGCCCCCCCGCGAGCAGGGGCTATGGCTACACCTTC.

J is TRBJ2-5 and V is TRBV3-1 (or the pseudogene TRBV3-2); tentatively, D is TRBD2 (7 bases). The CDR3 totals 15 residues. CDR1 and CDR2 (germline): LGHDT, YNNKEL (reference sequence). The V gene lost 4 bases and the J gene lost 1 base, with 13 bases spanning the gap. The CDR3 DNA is TGTGCCAGCAGCCCAGGGGAGCGGGGCCAAGAGACCCAGTACTTC. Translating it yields CASSPGERGQETQYF.

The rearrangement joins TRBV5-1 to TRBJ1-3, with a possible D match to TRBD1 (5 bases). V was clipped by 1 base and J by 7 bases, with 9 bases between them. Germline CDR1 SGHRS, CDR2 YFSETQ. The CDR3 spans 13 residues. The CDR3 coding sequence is TGCGCCAGCAGCTTGATAGGGGCGAACACCATATATTTT. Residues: CASSLIGANTIYF.

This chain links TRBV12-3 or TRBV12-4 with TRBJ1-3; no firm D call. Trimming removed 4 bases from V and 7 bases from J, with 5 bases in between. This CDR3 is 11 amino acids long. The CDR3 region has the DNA TGTGCCAGCAGTTCTAGGAACACCATATATTTT. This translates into CASSSRNTIYF.

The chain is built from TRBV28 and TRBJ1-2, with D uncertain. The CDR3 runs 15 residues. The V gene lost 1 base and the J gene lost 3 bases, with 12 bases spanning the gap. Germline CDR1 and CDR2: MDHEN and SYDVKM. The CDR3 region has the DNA TGTGCCAGCAGTTTATTTGTGGGGAAAGACTATGGCTACACCTTC. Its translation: CASSLFVGKDYGYTF.

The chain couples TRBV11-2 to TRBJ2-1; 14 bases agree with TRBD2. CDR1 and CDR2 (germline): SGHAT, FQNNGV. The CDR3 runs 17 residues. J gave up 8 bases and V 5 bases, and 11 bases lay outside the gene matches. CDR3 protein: CASSPGLAGALMDEQFF. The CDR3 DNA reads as TGTGCCAGCAGCCCGGGACTAGCGGGGGCCTTAATGGATGAGCAGTTCTTC.